This TCR beta chain was sequenced during a study of OX40 agonist ivuxolimab in advanced cancers. For the study at large: Ivuxolimab doses were 0.01, 0.1, 0.3, 1.5, 3 or 10 mg/kg every 2 weeks.

The germline V and J ends were trimmed by 6 bases and 4 bases, with 16 bases remaining between them. Germline V gene lookup returns CDR1 MNHEY and CDR2 SMNVEV (reference sequence). CDR3 size: 15 residues. Profiled with immunoSEQ multiplex PCR; TCRdb holds only in-frame clones, not every one. The sample yields 45,000 to 55,000 clones, approximately 81% seen once. The V call is TRBV27, the J call TRBJ2-4; D is ambiguous. The sequence was collected from an adult with an advanced solid tumor such as melanoma, head and neck, liver or kidney cancer. Specimen: CD4+ or CD8+ T cells sorted from blood, collected in a trial of the OX40 agonist ivuxolimab. CDR3 nucleotides: TGTGCCAGCAGGCCGCCGGGCGGCCGTAAAAACATTCAGTACTTC. It is translated as CASRPPGGRKNIQYF.